One and the same sample provided the 16 T cell receptor beta chains below, sequenced in a study of T cell changes during pregnancy in multiple sclerosis. Only in-frame clones appear in the TCRdb table, and some are missing; sequencing was by immunoSEQ multiplex PCR. The table shows about 40,000 clones, with around 90% occurring only once. The material sequenced was CD4+ T cells from peripheral blood mononuclear cells, taken in the second trimester of pregnancy. These receptors were taken from a female donor in good health, enrolled as a control in a pregnancy study.

This chain links TRBV7-2 with TRBJ2-5; 11 bases are a match to TRBD2. CDR3 length equals 16 residues. J was trimmed by 4 bases and V by 4 bases; bases with no gene match: 8. The V gene's germline CDR1 is SGHTA and CDR2 FQGNSA. CDR3 sequence (DNA): TGTGCCAGCAGCTCGGTTAGCGGGAGGGCCGGAGAGACCCAGTACTTC. Encoded protein: CASSSVSGRAGETQYF.

The chain carries TRBV6-5 and TRBJ2-7; the D gene is possibly TRBD2 (6 bases). Germline assignment: CDR1 MNHEY and CDR2 SVGAGI. The ends were cut back, 0 bases at V and 4 bases at J, with 13 bases in the middle. CDR3 size: 15 residues. CDR3 loop: CASSYSGGGGYEQYF. The CDR3, as DNA: TGTGCCAGCAGTTACTCGGGGGGAGGCGGATACGAGCAGTACTTC.

This clone occurred once. This chain uses TRBV30 with TRBJ1-3, with 9 nucleotides matching TRBD1. The CDR3 sequence is 15 residues long. Germline CDR1 and CDR2: GTSNPN and SVGIG (reference sequence). V shed 4 bases and J 5 bases; nucleotides not matched to a gene: 9. The CDR3 reads CAWKPGQGKRNTIYF. DNA for the CDR3: TGTGCCTGGAAGCCCGGACAGGGGAAAAGAAACACCATATATTTT.

This clone came up once. The chain couples TRBV5-4 to TRBJ2-2, with a tentative D call TRBD1 (7 bases). The germline V gene encodes CDR1 SGHNT and CDR2 YYREEE (reference sequence). Trimming stripped 4 bases from V and 3 bases from J, with 16 bases between. The CDR3 is made up of 16 amino acids. CDR3 nucleotide sequence: TGTGCCAGCAGCCCCCGGGCCAGGGGGGACACCGGGGAGCTGTTTTTT. Protein sequence: CASSPRARGDTGELFF.

This chain connects TRBV27 to TRBJ2-3; 7 bases align to TRBD2. The CDR3 contains 16 residues. In germline, CDR1 is MNHEY, CDR2 SMNVEV (reference sequence). V dropped 5 bases and J dropped 8; count of bases not matched to a gene: 16. The CDR3 nucleotides read TGTGCCAGCAGTCCGCAGGTAGTAGCGGGTGTAGGTACGCAGTATTTT. It is translated as CASSPQVVAGVGTQYF.

The chain links TRBV5-1 to TRBJ2-7; TRBD1 agrees at 8 bases. Germline V gene lookup returns CDR1 SGHRS and CDR2 YFSETQ. This CDR3 is built from 14 residues. Unmatched junction bases numbered 9, after V lost 7 bases and J lost 3 bases. The CDR3 DNA reads as TGCGCCAGCGGGGAGACAGGGGAATACTACGAGCAGTACTTC. This gives the protein CASGETGEYYEQYF.

V is TRBV5-1 and J is TRBJ2-1; TRBD2 matches 12 bases. Unmatched junction bases numbered 5, after V lost 4 bases and J lost 6 bases. The germline CDR1 and CDR2 sequences are SGHRS and YFSETQ. The CDR3 has 15 amino acids. CDR3 DNA sequence: TGCGCCAGCAGCCTGGGACTAGCGGGCACCAATGAGCAGTTCTTC. This encodes CASSLGLAGTNEQFF.

The chain recombines TRBV27 with TRBJ2-3; D is unresolved. The CDR3 contains 15 residues. Deletions cut 6 bases from V and 2 bases from J, with 15 bases between. In germline, CDR1 is MNHEY, CDR2 SMNVEV (reference sequence). The CDR3 reads CASSYTEFITDTQYF. The DNA of the CDR3 is TGTGCCAGCAGCTATACAGAGTTTATCACAGATACGCAGTATTTT.

The V call is TRBV6-5, the J call TRBJ2-5; TRBD1 aligns across 9 bases. V trimming: 5 bases; J trimming: 5 bases; junction bases outside the gene matches: 9. This CDR3 comprises 15 residues. The germline V gene has CDR1 MNHEY and CDR2 SVGAGI. Here the CDR3 reads CASSPGQGMVETQYF. The DNA for the CDR3 is TGTGCCAGCAGTCCCGGACAGGGGATGGTGGAGACCCAGTACTTC.

The chain uses TRBV15 and TRBJ1-1, with a tentative D call TRBD1 (5 bases). The ends were cut back, 0 bases at V and 0 bases at J, with 8 bases in the middle. Germline V CDR1 and CDR2: LNHNV, YYDKDF (reference sequence). The CDR3 contains 15 residues. In nucleotides, the CDR3 is TGTGCCACCAGCAGAGATCGACAGATGAACACTGAAGCTTTCTTT. Protein sequence: CATSRDRQMNTEAFF.

The V call is TRBV4-2, the J call TRBJ1-4; 12 bases are a match to TRBD1. The germline V gene encodes CDR1 LGHNA and CDR2 YNFKEQ. The CDR3 runs to 15 residues. J lost 11 bases, V lost 1 base, and 5 bases had no gene match. The DNA of the CDR3 is TGTGCCAGCAGCCAAGGGGACAGGGGGCCTGACAAACTGTTTTTT. Protein sequence: CASSQGDRGPDKLFF.

The chain joins TRBV20-1 to TRBJ2-7; D is unresolved. V was cut by 6 bases and J by 1 base, with 7 bases left in between. The CDR3 loop spans 11 amino acids. CDR1 DFQATT and CDR2 SNEGSKA come from the germline V gene (reference sequence). The CDR3 spells CSASLSYEQYF. The CDR3 DNA reads TGCAGTGCCAGTTTATCCTACGAGCAGTACTTC.

The rearrangement joins TRBV18 to TRBJ1-1; 7 bases are a match to TRBD1. The ends lost 6 bases at V and 1 base at J; junction bases unmatched: 5. The CDR3 is 14 amino acids. The germline CDR1 and CDR2 sequences are KGHSH and LQKENI. The CDR3 protein is CASSAGQANTEAFF. CDR3 DNA sequence: TGTGCCAGCTCGGCCGGACAGGCGAACACTGAAGCTTTCTTT.

This clone occurred once. V gene TRBV10-3 combines with J gene TRBJ2-4; no firm D call. Germline V gene sequence: CDR1 ENHRY, CDR2 SYGVKD. This CDR3 region has 14 residues. V gave up 6 bases and J gave up 3 bases, with 12 bases separating them. CDR3 nucleotide sequence: TGTGCCATCAGCGGAGACTCCCACAAAAACATTCAGTACTTC. This encodes CAISGDSHKNIQYF.

The V and J genes are TRBV7-2 and TRBJ2-7; D is possibly TRBD2 (6 bases). The germline V and J ends were trimmed by 2 bases and 7 bases, with 9 bases remaining between them. Germline lookup yields CDR1 SGHTA and CDR2 FQGNSA. CDR3 length: 12 amino acids. This CDR3 reads CASSLSGGEQYF. The DNA for the CDR3 is TGTGCCAGCAGCTTAAGTGGAGGGGAGCAGTACTTC.

This clone has just one count. The chain uses TRBV11-3 and TRBJ2-5; weak D call: TRBD1 (6 bases). Germline CDR1 SGHNT, CDR2 YENEEA. V was cut by 8 bases and J by 8 bases, with 24 bases left in between. There are 15 residues in the CDR3. The CDR3 protein is CASLYTGWVSITQYF. In nucleotides, the CDR3 is TGTGCCAGCTTATACACAGGGTGGGTGTCCATCACCCAGTACTTC.